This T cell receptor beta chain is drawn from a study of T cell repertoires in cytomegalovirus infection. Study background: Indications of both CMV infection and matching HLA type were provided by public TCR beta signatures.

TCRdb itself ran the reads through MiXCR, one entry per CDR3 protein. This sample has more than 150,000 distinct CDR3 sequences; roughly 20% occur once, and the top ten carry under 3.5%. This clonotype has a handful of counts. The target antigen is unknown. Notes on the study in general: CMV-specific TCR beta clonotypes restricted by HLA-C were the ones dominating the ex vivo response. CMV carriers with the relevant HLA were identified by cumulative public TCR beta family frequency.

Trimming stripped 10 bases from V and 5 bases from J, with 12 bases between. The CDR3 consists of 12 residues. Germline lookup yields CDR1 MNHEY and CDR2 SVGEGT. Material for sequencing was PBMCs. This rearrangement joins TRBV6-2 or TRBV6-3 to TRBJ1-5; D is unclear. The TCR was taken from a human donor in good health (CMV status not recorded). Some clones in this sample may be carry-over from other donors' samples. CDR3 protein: CATTDGHQPQHF. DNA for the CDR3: TGTGCCACTACGGACGGACATCAGCCCCAGCATTTT.